This T cell receptor (beta chain) was observed in a study of blood T cells in healthy people across ages. Alongside a J-beta primer mix, a sample-barcoded 5' primer served in a second PCR lasting 7 to 11 cycles. One entry per CDR3 protein, called by TCRdb with MiXCR from the 5' RACE reads. The repertoire holds roughly 500,000 distinct CDR3 sequences, roughly 29% seen once, with around 18% in the top ten. The CDR3 spans 18 residues. The V gene's germline CDR1 is SGHRS and CDR2 YFSETQ. The V and J ends lost 0 bases and 3 bases, in that order; junction bases with no gene match: 11. The rearrangement uses TRBV5-1 and TRBJ2-2; TRBD2 aligns across 7 bases. This TCR came from a woman aged 70-85 years in good health. Sequenced sample: blood. CDR3 nucleotide sequence: TGCGCCAGCAGCTTGGAATGGCGGGGGAGTACTCACACCGGGGAGCTGTTTTTT. Amino acid sequence: CASSLEWRGSTHTGELFF. The full variable domain, in which reference TRBV5-1 and TRBJ2-2 provide the parts outside the CDR3, is KAGVTQTPRYLIKTRGQQVTLSCSPISGHRSVSWYQQTPGQGLQFLFEYFSETQRNKGNFPGRFSGRQFSNSRSEMNVSTLELGDSALYLCASSLEWRGSTHTGELFFGEGSRLTVL.